The source of this T cell receptor (beta chain) is a study of blood T cell repertoires in COVID-19. This CDR3 is built from 15 residues. CDR1 and CDR2 from the germline V gene are MNHEY and SMNVEV (reference sequence). V was pared by 7 bases and J by 3 bases, with 7 bases of the junction left unmatched. Clones were sequenced by immunoSEQ multiplex PCR, and TCRdb holds only the in-frame ones, with some missing. The table includes a few hundred thousand clones, approximately 90% detected once. The sample consisted of PBMCs or T cells enriched from blood (not recorded which). The V call is TRBV27, the J call TRBJ2-1; 9 bases align to TRBD1. The origin of this receptor is a young woman who had recovered from COVID-19. In DNA form, the CDR3 reads TGTGCCAGCACTACAGGGGGCATTAGCTACAATGAGCAGTTCTTC. Amino acid sequence: CASTTGGISYNEQFF.